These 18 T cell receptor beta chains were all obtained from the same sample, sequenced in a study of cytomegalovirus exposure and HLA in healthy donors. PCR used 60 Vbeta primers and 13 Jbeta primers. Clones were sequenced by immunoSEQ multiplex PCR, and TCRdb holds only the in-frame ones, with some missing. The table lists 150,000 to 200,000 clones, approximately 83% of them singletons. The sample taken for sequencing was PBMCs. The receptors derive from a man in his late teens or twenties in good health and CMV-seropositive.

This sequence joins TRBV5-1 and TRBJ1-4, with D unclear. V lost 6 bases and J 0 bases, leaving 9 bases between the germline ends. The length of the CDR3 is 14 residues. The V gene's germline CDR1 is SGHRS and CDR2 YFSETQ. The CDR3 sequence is CASTVTPTNEKLFF. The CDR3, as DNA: TGCGCCAGCACGGTTACCCCAACTAATGAAAAACTGTTTTTT.

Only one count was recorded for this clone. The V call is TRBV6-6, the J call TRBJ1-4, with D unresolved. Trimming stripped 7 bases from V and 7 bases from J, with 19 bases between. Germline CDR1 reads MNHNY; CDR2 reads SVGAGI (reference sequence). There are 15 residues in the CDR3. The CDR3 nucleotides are TGTGCCAGCACCGCAAGACATGGGCTTGGTGAAAAACTGTTTTTT. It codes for CASTARHGLGEKLFF.

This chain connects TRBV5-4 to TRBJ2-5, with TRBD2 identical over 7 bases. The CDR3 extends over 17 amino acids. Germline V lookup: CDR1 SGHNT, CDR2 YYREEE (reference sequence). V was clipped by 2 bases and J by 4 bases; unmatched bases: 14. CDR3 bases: TGTGCCAGCAGCTTCGGCGGAGCGGGGCGGCCGAGAGAGACCCAGTACTTC. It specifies CASSFGGAGRPRETQYF.

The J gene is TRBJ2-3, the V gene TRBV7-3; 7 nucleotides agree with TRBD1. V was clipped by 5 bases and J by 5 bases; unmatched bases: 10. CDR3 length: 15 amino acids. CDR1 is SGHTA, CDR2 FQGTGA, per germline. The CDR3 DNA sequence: TGTGCCAGCAGCCCCCGCCCAGGGGGAGAAGATACGCAGTATTTT. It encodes CASSPRPGGEDTQYF.

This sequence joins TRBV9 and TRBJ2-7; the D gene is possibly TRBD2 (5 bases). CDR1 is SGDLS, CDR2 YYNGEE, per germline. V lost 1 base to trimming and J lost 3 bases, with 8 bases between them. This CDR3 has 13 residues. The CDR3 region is CASSVNGNYEQYF. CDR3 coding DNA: TGTGCCAGCAGCGTAAACGGGAACTACGAGCAGTACTTC.

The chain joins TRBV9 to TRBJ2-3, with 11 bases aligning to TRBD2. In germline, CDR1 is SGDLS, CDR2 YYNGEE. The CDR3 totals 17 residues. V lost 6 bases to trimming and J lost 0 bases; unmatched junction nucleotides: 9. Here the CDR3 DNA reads TGTGCCAGCACTCAACCTGTAGCGGGGGGGAGCACAGATACGCAGTATTTT. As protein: CASTQPVAGGSTDTQYF.

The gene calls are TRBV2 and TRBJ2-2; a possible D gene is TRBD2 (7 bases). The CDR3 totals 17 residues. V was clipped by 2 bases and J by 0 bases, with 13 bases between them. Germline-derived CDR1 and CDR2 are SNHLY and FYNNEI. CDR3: CASSEWEGVTNTGELFF. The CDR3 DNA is TGTGCCAGCAGTGAATGGGAGGGGGTAACGAACACCGGGGAGCTGTTTTTT.

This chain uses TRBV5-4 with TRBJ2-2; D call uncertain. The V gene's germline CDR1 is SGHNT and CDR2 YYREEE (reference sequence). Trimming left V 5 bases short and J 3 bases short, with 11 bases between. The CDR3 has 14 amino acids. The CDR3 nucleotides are TGTGCCAGCAGACGCGGCGCCGACACCGGGGAGCTGTTTTTT. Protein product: CASRRGADTGELFF.

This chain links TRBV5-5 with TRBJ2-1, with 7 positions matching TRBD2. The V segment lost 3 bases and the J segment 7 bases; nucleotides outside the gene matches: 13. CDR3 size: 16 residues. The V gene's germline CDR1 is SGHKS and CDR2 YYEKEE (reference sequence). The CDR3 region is CASSSNPTLGGNEQFF. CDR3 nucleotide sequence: TGTGCCAGCAGCTCCAACCCGACCCTGGGGGGGAATGAGCAGTTCTTC.

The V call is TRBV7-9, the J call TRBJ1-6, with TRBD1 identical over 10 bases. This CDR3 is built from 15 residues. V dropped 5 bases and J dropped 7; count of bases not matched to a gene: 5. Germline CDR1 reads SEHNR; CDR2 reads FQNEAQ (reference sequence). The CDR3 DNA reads TGTGCCAGCAGCGCCCGACAGGGGGCAAATTCACCCCTCCACTTT. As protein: CASSARQGANSPLHF.

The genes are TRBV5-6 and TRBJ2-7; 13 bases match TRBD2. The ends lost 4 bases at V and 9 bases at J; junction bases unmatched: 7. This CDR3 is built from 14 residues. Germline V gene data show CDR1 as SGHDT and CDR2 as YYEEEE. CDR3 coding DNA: TGTGCCAGCAGCCCTTGGGGGACTAGCGGGGTGCAGTACTTC. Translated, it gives CASSPWGTSGVQYF.

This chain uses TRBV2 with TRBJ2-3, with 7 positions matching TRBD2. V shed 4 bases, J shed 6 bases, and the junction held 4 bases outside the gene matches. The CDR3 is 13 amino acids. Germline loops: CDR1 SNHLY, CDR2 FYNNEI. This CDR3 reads CASSVSGGDTQYF. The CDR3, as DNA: TGTGCCAGCAGTGTCTCCGGGGGGGATACGCAGTATTTT.

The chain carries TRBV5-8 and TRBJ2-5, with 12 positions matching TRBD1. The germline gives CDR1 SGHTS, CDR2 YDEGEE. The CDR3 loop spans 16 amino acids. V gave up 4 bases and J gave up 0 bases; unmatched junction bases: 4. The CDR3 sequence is CASSRGTGGYQETQYF. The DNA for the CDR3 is TGTGCCAGCAGCCGCGGGACAGGGGGCTACCAAGAGACCCAGTACTTC.

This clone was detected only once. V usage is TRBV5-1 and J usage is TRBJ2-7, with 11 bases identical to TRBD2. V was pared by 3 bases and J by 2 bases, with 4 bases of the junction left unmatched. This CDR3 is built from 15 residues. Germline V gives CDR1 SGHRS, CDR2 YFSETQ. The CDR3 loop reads CASSSSGGIPYEQYF. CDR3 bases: TGCGCCAGCAGCTCTAGCGGGGGGATACCCTACGAGCAGTACTTC.

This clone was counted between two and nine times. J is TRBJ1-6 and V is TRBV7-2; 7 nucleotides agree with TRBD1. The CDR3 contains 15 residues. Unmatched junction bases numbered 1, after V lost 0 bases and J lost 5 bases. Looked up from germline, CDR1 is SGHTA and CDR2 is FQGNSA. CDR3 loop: CASSLATGDNSPLHF. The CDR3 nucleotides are TGTGCCAGCAGCTTAGCTACAGGGGATAATTCACCCCTCCACTTT.

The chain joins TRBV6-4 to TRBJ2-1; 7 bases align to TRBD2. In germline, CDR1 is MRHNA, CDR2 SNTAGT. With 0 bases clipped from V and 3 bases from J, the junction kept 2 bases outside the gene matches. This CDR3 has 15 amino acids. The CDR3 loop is CASSDSAGVYNEQFF. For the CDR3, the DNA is TGTGCCAGCAGTGACTCTGCGGGGGTCTACAATGAGCAGTTCTTC.

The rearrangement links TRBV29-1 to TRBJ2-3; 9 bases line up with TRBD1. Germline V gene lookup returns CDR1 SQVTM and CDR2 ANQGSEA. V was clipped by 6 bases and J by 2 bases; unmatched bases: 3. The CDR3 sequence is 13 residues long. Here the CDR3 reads CSVWDRATDTQYF. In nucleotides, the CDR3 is TGCAGCGTGTGGGACAGGGCCACAGATACGCAGTATTTT.

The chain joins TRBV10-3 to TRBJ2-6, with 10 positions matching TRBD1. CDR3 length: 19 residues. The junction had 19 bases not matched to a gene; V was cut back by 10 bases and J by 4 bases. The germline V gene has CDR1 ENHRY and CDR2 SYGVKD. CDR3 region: CATNPGQGLPETGANVLTF. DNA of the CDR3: TGTGCCACAAATCCGGGACAGGGGCTCCCCGAGACAGGGGCCAACGTCCTGACTTTC.